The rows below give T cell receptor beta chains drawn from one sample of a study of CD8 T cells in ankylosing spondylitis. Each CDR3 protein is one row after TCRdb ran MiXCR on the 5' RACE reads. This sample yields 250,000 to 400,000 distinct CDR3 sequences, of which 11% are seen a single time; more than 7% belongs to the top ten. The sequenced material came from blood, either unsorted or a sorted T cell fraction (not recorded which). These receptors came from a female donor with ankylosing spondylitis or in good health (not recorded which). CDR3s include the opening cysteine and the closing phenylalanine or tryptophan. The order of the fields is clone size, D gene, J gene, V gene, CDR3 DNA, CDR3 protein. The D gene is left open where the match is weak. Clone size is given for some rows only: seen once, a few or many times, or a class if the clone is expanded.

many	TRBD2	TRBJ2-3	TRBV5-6	TGTGCCAGCAGCTTGGTTGCGGGAGGAACAGATACGCAGTATTTT	CASSLVAGGTDTQYF
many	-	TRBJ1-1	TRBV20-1	TGCAGTGCACCGAATAGACAATCCAACACTGAAGCTTTCTTT	CSAPNRQSNTEAFF
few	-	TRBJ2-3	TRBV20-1	TGCAGTGCTAGTGGCGGATTTACAGATACGCAGTATTTT	CSASGGFTDTQYF
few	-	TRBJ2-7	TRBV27	TGTGCCAGCAGCCGACATGTTGAACGCGGCGAGCAGTACTTC	CASSRHVERGEQYF
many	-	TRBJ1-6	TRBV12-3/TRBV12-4	TGTGCCAGCGCGCCATCCACAGGTTATAATTCACCCCTCCACTTT	CASAPSTGYNSPLHF
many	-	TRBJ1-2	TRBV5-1	TGCGCCAGCAGCGAGGAGGGCTTCTATGGCTACACCTTC	CASSEEGFYGYTF
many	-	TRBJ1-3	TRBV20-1	TGCAGTGCCTCAGATCGGAAGAGCTCTGGAAACACCATATATTTT	CSASDRKSSGNTIYF
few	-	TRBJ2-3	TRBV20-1	TGCAGTGCTACGCCGGTTAGGGACACAGATACGCAGTATTTT	CSATPVRDTDTQYF
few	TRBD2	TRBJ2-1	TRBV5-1	TGCGCCAGCAGCTTGGGACTAGCGGGAGTCCAGAATGAGCAGTTCTTC	CASSLGLAGVQNEQFF
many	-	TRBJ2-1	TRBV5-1	TGCGCCAGCAGCTTGGGCGGTGTTGGGTACAATGAGCAGTTCTTC	CASSLGGVGYNEQFF
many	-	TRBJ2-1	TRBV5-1	TGCGCCAGCAGCTGGGACAAATACTACAATGAGCAGTTCTTC	CASSWDKYYNEQFF
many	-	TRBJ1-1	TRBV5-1	TGCGCCAGCACGCTGGACAGGAACACTGAAGCTTTCTTT	CASTLDRNTEAFF
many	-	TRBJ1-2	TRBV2	TGTGCCAGCAGTGAACGGACAGCCGATGGCTACACCTTC	CASSERTADGYTF
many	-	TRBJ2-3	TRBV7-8	TGTGCCAGCAGCTTTAGCACGATTAGCACAGATACGCAGTATTTT	CASSFSTISTDTQYF
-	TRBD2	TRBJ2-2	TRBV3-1	TGTGCCCGCAGTTTGGAGGGGTCGGGACTAGCGGGTGTCACCGGGGAGCTGTTTTTT	CARSLEGSGLAGVTGELFF
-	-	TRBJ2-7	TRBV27	TGTGCCAGCAGTTACGACACGAGCTCCTACGAGCAGTACTTC	CASSYDTSSYEQYF
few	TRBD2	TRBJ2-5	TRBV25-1	TGTGCCAGCAGTGTGACTAGCGGGAGCTATATACAAGAGACCCAGTACTTC	CASSVTSGSYIQETQYF
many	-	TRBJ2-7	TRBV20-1	TGCAGTGCCGACCGGCGGGCCTACGAGCAGTACTTC	CSADRRAYEQYF
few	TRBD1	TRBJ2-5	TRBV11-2	TGTGCCAGCAGCTTAGGATTGCTGGGACAGAAAGAGACCCAGTACTTC	CASSLGLLGQKETQYF
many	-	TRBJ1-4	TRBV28	TGTGCCAGCAGGGACTCCGAACCCAGGTCACAAAAACTGTTTTTT	CASRDSEPRSQKLFF
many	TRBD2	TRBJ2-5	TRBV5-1	TGCGCCAGCAGCTTGGCCATCACGGGAGGTTGGGAGACCCAGTACTTC	CASSLAITGGWETQYF
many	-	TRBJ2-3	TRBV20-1	TGCAGTGCTCCTTCCGACAGGAAGACGACAAATTTT	CSAPSDRKTTNF
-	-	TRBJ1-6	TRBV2	TGTGCCAGCAGTCGGCCCTTGGACAGCGATAGTAATTCACCCCTCCACTTT	CASSRPLDSDSNSPLHF